One sample yielded the 8 T cell receptor beta chains listed below, sequenced in a study of cytomegalovirus exposure and HLA in healthy donors. In the PCR, 60 Vbeta and 13 Jbeta primers were used. TCRdb's copy holds only in-frame clones and misses some; the assay was immunoSEQ multiplex PCR. Counted here are approximately 130,000 clones, 81% occurring once; the ten biggest clones make up about 0.63%. The sample consisted of PBMCs. The receptors come from a man aged 18-30 years in good health and CMV-seronegative.

The chain is built from TRBV9 and TRBJ1-6; D remains unclear. The CDR3 sequence is 12 residues long. V dropped 4 bases and J dropped 8 bases, with 7 bases sitting between them. The germline V gene has CDR1 SGDLS and CDR2 YYNGEE. DNA of the CDR3: TGTGCCAGCAGCTCTAACGATTCACCCCTCCACTTT. Protein: CASSSNDSPLHF. Filled out from reference TRBV9 and TRBJ1-6, the complete variable domain reads DSGVTQTPKHLITATGQRVTLRCSPRSGDLSVYWYQQSLDQGLQFLIQYYNGEERAKGNILERFSAQQFPDLHSELNLSSLELGDSALYFCASSSNDSPLHFGNGTRLTVT.

V gene TRBV30 combines with J gene TRBJ2-2; no clear D gene. The CDR3 runs to 15 residues. Trimming took 2 bases from V and 3 from J, leaving 13 bases between them. The germline V gene encodes CDR1 GTSNPN and CDR2 SVGIG (reference sequence). DNA for the CDR3: TGTGCCTGGAGTCGTTTGGGCGTGGACACCGGGGAGCTGTTTTTT. Protein sequence: CAWSRLGVDTGELFF.

The genes are TRBV19 and TRBJ1-1; possibly TRBD1 for D (5 bases). This CDR3 has 17 amino acids. Looked up from germline, CDR1 is LNHDA and CDR2 is SQIVND (reference sequence). V lost 6 bases and J 1 base, leaving 21 bases between the germline ends. CDR3 loop: CASRDLRTRLRNTEAFF. The CDR3 DNA follows: TGTGCCAGTAGGGATTTGAGGACAAGACTGAGGAACACTGAAGCTTTCTTT. Variable domain in full (rest from reference TRBV19 and TRBJ1-1): DGGITQSPKYLFRKEGQNVTLSCEQNLNHDAMYWYRQDPGQGLRLIYYSQIVNDFQKGDIAEGYSVSREKKESFPLTVTSAQKNPTAFYLCASRDLRTRLRNTEAFFGQGTRLTVV.

This clone has a single count. This CDR3 is CASSPPGNTEAFF. Written as DNA, the CDR3 is TGTGCCAGCAGCCCCCCAGGGAACACTGAAGCTTTCTTT. This chain uses TRBV7-6 with TRBJ1-1, with unresolved D. The CDR3 consists of 13 residues. The V end was cut by 5 bases, the J end by 1 base, with 8 bases between. CDR1 and CDR2 (germline): SGHVS, FNYEAQ.

This sequence joins TRBV29-1 and TRBJ1-2; 9 bases are a match to TRBD1. There are 16 residues in the CDR3. CDR1 is SQVTM, CDR2 ANQGSEA, per germline. J lost 2 bases, V lost 0 bases, and 7 bases had no gene match. DNA of the CDR3: TGCAGCGTTGAAGATAGGGGACAGGGTATGAACTATGGCTACACCTTC. Translating it yields CSVEDRGQGMNYGYTF.

V is TRBV6-1 and J is TRBJ2-7; D is undetermined. The germline V and J ends were trimmed by 0 bases and 3 bases, with 6 bases remaining between them. This CDR3 contains 13 residues. Germline assignment: CDR1 MNHNS and CDR2 SASEGT. DNA of the CDR3: TGTGCCAGCAGTGAAGCGCACATCTACGAGCAGTACTTC. It translates to CASSEAHIYEQYF.

The chain combines TRBV30 with TRBJ1-5; D might be TRBD1 (5 bases). This CDR3 is built from 13 residues. V was trimmed by 5 bases and J by 0 bases, leaving 8 bases between them. From germline, CDR1 is GTSNPN and CDR2 SVGIG (reference sequence). CDR3 coding DNA: TGTGCCTGGGGGGCATATAGCAATCAGCCCCAGCATTTT. It yields the protein CAWGAYSNQPQHF.

The chain carries TRBV10-3 and TRBJ1-4; D call uncertain. The germline V gene has CDR1 ENHRY and CDR2 SYGVKD. V lost 5 bases to trimming and J lost 1 base, with 5 bases between them. CDR3 length: 13 residues. As DNA, the CDR3 is TGTGCCATCAGTCCGGGAACTAATGAAAAACTGTTTTTT. Protein sequence: CAISPGTNEKLFF.